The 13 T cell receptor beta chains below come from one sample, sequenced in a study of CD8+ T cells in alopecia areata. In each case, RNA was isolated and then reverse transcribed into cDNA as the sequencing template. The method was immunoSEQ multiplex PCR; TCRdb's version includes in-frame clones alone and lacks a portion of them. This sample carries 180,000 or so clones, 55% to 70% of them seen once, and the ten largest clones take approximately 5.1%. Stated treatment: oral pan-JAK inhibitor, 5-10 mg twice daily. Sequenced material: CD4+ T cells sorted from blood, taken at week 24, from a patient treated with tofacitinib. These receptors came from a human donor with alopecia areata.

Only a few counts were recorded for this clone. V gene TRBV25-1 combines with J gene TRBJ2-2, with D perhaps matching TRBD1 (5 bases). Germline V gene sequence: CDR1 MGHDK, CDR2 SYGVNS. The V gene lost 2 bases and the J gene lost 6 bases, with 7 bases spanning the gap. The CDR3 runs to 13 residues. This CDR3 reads CASSEAGSGELFF. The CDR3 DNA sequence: TGTGCCAGCAGTGAAGCAGGGTCCGGGGAGCTGTTTTTT.

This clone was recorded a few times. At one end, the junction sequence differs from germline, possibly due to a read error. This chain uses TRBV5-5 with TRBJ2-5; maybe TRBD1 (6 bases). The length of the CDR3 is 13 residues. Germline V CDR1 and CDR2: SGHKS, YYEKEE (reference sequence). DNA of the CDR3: TGCGCCAGCAGCCAAGTCAGGGGAGAGACCCAGTACTTC. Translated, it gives CASSQVRGETQYF.

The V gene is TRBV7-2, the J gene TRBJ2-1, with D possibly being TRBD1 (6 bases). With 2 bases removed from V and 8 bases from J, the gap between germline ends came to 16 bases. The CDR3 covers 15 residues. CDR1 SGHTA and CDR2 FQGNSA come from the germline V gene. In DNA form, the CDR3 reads TGTGCCAGCAGCTTACAGGCAGGGGAAGGGCATGAGCAGTTCTTC. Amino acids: CASSLQAGEGHEQFF.

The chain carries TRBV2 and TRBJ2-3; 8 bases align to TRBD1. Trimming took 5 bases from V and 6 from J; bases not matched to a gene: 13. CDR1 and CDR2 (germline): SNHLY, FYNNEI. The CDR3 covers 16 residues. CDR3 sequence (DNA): TGTGCCAGCAGTCCCCCAGGGGGCCCTAGGACTGATACGCAGTATTTT. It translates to CASSPPGGPRTDTQYF. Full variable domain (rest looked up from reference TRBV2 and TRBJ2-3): EPEVTQTPSHQVTQMGQEVILRCVPISNHLYFYWYRQILGQKVEFLVSFYNNEISEKSEIFDDQFSVERPDGSNFTLKIRSTKLEDSAMYFCASSPPGGPRTDTQYFGPGTRLTVL.

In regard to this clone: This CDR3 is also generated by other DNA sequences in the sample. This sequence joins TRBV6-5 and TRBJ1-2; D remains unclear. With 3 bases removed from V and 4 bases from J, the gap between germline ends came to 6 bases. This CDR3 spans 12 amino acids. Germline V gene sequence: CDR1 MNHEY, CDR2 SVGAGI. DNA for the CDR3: TGTGCCAGCAGTTATGCGGGCTATGGCTACACCTTC. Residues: CASSYAGYGYTF.

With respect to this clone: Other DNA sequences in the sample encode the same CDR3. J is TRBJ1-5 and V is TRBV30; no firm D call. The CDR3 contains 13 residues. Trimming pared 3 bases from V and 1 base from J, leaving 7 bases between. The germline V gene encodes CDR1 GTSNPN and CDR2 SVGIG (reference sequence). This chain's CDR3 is CAWSADSNQPQHF. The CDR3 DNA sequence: TGTGCCTGGAGCGCGGACAGCAATCAGCCCCAGCATTTT.

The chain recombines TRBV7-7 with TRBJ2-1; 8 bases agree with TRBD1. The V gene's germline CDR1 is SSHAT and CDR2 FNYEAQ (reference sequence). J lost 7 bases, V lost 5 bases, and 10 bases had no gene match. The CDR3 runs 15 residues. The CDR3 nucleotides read TGTGCCAGCAGCACGCAGGGGGCTGGTATTAATGAGCAGTTCTTC. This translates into CASSTQGAGINEQFF.

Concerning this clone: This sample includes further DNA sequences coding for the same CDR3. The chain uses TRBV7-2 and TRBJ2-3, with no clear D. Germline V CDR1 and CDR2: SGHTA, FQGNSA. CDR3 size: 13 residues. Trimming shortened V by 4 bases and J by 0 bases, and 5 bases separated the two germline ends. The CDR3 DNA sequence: TGTGCCAGCAGCTCCTACAGCACAGATACGCAGTATTTT. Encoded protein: CASSSYSTDTQYF.

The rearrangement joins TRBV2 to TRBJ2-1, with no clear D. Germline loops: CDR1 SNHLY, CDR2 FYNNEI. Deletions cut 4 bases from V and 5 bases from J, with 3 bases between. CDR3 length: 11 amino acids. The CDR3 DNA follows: TGTGCCAGCAGTGGGGACAATGAGCAGTTCTTC. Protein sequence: CASSGDNEQFF.

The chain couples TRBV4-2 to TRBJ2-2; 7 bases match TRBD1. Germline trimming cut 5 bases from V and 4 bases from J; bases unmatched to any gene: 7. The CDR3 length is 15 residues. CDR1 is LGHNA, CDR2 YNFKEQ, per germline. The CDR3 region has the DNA TGTGCCAGCAGCTCTACAGGGGCCCTCACCGGGGAGCTGTTTTTT. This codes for CASSSTGALTGELFF.

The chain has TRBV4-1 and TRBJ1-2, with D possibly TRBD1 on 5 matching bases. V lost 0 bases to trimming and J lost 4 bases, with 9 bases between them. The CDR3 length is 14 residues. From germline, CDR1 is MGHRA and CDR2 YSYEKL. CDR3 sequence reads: CASSQDGASYGYTF. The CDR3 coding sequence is TGCGCCAGCAGCCAAGACGGGGCTAGCTATGGCTACACCTTC.

The CDR3 reads CASSRTASTDTQYF. The CDR3, as DNA: TGTGCCAGTAGTCGGACGGCTAGCACAGATACGCAGTATTTT. The genes are TRBV19 and TRBJ2-3; no firm D call. This CDR3 comprises 14 residues. V gave up 5 bases and J gave up 0 bases, with 9 bases separating them. CDR1 LNHDA and CDR2 SQIVND come from the germline V gene (reference sequence). Full variable domain (outside the CDR3, taken from reference TRBV19 and TRBJ2-3): DGGITQSPKYLFRKEGQNVTLSCEQNLNHDAMYWYRQDPGQGLRLIYYSQIVNDFQKGDIAEGYSVSREKKESFPLTVTSAQKNPTAFYLCASSRTASTDTQYFGPGTRLTVL.

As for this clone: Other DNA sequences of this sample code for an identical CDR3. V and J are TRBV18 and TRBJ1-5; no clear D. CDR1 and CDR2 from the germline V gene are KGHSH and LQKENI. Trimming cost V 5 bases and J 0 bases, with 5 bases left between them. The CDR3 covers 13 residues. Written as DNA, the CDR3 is TGTGCCAGCTCAAGGGATAGCAATCAGCCCCAGCATTTT. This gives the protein CASSRDSNQPQHF. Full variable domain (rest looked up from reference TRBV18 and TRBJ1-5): NAGVMQNPRHLVRRRGQEARLRCSPMKGHSHVYWYRQLPEEGLKFMVYLQKENIIDESGMPKERFSAEFPKEGPSILRIQQVVRGDSAAYFCASSRDSNQPQHFGDGTRLSIL.